Sequencing of this T cell receptor beta chain was carried out in a study of CXCR3-negative and CXCR3-positive naive CD8 T cells. Study context: Total TRB output reached around 150 million reads, about 1.5 +/- 0.3 million per library.

General observations from the study: The study found comparably high diversity in both naive subsets and much lower diversity in memory CD8+ cells. CXCR3-negative naive cells had less hydrophobic TRB CDR3s than did CXCR3-positive naive cells. Naive cells that were CXCR3-negative or CXCR3-positive used TRBV-TRBJ genes alike, while memory cells diverged.

Germline assignment: CDR1 LGHNA and CDR2 YSLEER. CDR3 length: 15 residues. To note about this clonotype: The antigen is unknown.

Researchers prepared the TRB cDNA libraries using 5' RACE with UMI labels. TCRdb reprocessed the 5' RACE reads and stores each CDR3 protein as one record, lacking DNA. The sample table includes about 120,000 distinct CDR3 sequences. Input material: naive CXCR3+ CD8+ T cells from blood. Subset: CD45RO-CCR7+CD27+CD95- naive CD8+ T cells expressing CXCR3 (TNR3+). The V call is TRBV4-3, the J call TRBJ2-7; TCRdb gives TRBD2 as the D gene, but with no DNA this cannot be confirmed. This sequence was found in a human donor in good health. Some clones in this sample may be carry-over from other donors' samples. The CDR3 loop reads CASCQDVRLDDEQYF.